Listed here are 17 T cell receptor beta chains from one sample, sequenced in a study of breast tumors, draining lymph nodes, adjacent tissues. Samples came from axillary lymph nodes draining the breast cancer. MiXCR was run by TCRdb on the multiplex PCR reads, yielding one entry per CDR3 protein. The sample has around 300,000 distinct CDR3 sequences, more than 30% seen once. Sequences were obtained from axillary lymph node tissue. All receptors derive from a female donor with breast cancer. Some clones in this sample may be carry-over from other donors' samples.

This clonotype has ten or more counts. The chain has TRBV4-2 and TRBJ2-7, with D perhaps matching TRBD1 (6 bases). V was trimmed by 0 bases and J by 2 bases, leaving 11 bases between them. Germline V lookup: CDR1 LGHNA, CDR2 YNFKEQ. The CDR3 is 15 amino acids. The CDR3 bases are TGTGCCAGCAGCCAAGACATACAGGGACCCTACGAGCAGTACTTC. Its translation: CASSQDIQGPYEQYF.

Turning to this clonotype: Compared with germline, one end of the junction differs, possibly owing to a read error. This rearrangement joins TRBV5-1 to TRBJ2-7; weak D call: TRBD2 (6 bases). CDR1 and CDR2 (germline): SGHRS, YFSETQ. The CDR3 consists of 19 residues. CDR3 region: CASSLVAWVGTLGPNERYF. As DNA, the CDR3 is TGCGCCAGCAGCTTGGTAGCTTGGGTAGGGACTCTGGGGCCGAACGAGCGGTACTTC.

This clonotype was seen a handful of times. J is TRBJ1-6 and V is TRBV28; D remains unclear. Per germline, CDR1 MDHEN and CDR2 SYDVKM. The V gene lost 1 base and the J gene lost 5 bases, with 6 bases spanning the gap. The CDR3 sequence is 14 residues long. This CDR3 is CASSLYGDNSPLHF. CDR3 bases: TGTGCCAGCAGTTTATATGGGGATAATTCACCCCTCCACTTT.

On this clonotype: A read error may account for a junction end that differs from germline. The rearrangement links TRBV20-1 to TRBJ1-1; D not certain. CDR3 length: 14 amino acids. Germline CDR1 reads DFQATT; CDR2 reads SNEGSKA (reference sequence). CDR3 amino acids: CSARIGAMNTEALF. In nucleotides, the CDR3 is TGCAGTGCTAGGATTGGCGCAATGAACACTGAAGCTCTCTTT.

CDR3 sequence: CASSLRKQGATRLEQFF. Written as DNA, the CDR3 is TGTGCCAGCAGTTTAAGAAAACAGGGGGCGACGCGACTTGAGCAGTTCTTC. This chain links TRBV28 with TRBJ2-1; 9 positions match TRBD1. This CDR3 has 17 amino acids. Germline-derived CDR1 and CDR2 are MDHEN and SYDVKM. V lost 2 bases and J lost 9; bases outside the gene matches: 14.

This clonotype has at least ten counts. The chain carries TRBV10-3 and TRBJ2-7; 10 bases map to TRBD2. CDR3 length equals 13 residues. Germline assignment: CDR1 ENHRY and CDR2 SYGVKD. Trimming at V came to 10 bases and at J to 0 bases, leaving 3 bases not matched to a gene. The DNA of the CDR3 is TGTGCCAGCGGGACTAGCGACTCCTACGAGCAGTACTTC. This encodes CASGTSDSYEQYF.

This clonotype was detected many times. The CDR3 loop is CASSLSLARGSGELFF. As DNA, the CDR3 is TGTGCCAGCAGCTTGTCACTAGCGAGAGGGTCCGGGGAGCTGTTTTTT. The rearrangement joins TRBV5-4 to TRBJ2-2; 7 nucleotides line up with TRBD2. The CDR3 length is 16 residues. Germline values: CDR1 SGHNT, CDR2 YYREEE (reference sequence). V lost 1 base to trimming and J lost 6 bases; unmatched junction nucleotides: 9. Based on the CDR3 plus reference TRBV5-4 and TRBJ2-2, the full variable domain is ETGVTQSPTHLIKTRGQQVTLRCSSQSGHNTVSWYQQALGQGPQFIFQYYREEENGRGNFPPRFSGLQFPNYSSELNVNALELDDSALYLCASSLSLARGSGELFFGEGSRLTVL.

In its sample, this clonotype was seen many times. The CDR3 bases are TGTGCCAGCAGCTTCCGCTACGAGCAGTACTTC. Translating gives CASSFRYEQYF. The J gene is TRBJ2-7, the V gene TRBV11-3, with D unresolved. CDR1 and CDR2 from the germline V gene are SGHNT and YENEEA. The CDR3 has 11 amino acids. Deletions cut 3 bases from V and 3 bases from J, with 3 bases between.

The chain recombines TRBV15 with TRBJ2-1; a weak D match, TRBD2 (6 bases). Germline V gives CDR1 LNHNV, CDR2 YYDKDF (reference sequence). V gave up 1 base and J gave up 10 bases, with 14 bases separating them. CDR3 length equals 14 residues. CDR3 loop: CATSRGRGLGEQFF. CDR3 bases: TGTGCCACCAGCAGAGGGCGGGGTTTAGGCGAGCAGTTCTTC.

A remark on this clonotype: This sequence may be a read error, since a much larger clone differs from it by one base. This chain joins TRBV6-4 and TRBJ2-3; maybe TRBD1 (6 bases). The DNA end is more similar to TRBJ1-5, so the J call may be wrong. Germline V gene sequence: CDR1 MRHNA, CDR2 SNTAGT. There are 16 residues in the CDR3. The CDR3 loop reads CASSISSSGGTDTQHF. In DNA, the CDR3 is TGTGCCAGCAGTATTTCTTCTAGCGGGGGCACAGATACGCAGCATTTT.

This chain uses TRBV6-6 with TRBJ2-3; the D is unclear. V gave up 5 bases and J gave up 6 bases, with 15 bases separating them. Germline CDR1 is MNHNY and CDR2 is SVGAGI (reference sequence). The CDR3 length is 14 residues. The CDR3 coding sequence is TGTGCCAGCAGTCACGGTGTAAGGTCGGATACGCAGTATTTT. It is translated as CASSHGVRSDTQYF.

On this clonotype itself: The junction differs from germline at one of its ends, possibly a read error. V usage is TRBV9 and J usage is TRBJ1-2, with TRBD1 matching over 7 bases. The CDR3 sequence is 13 residues long. Germline V CDR1 and CDR2: SGDLS, YYNGEE. CDR3 in amino acids: CASSVEGADGYTF. The CDR3 DNA follows: TGTGCCAGCAGCGTAGAGGGGGCTGATGGCTACACATTC.

Many counts were recorded for this clonotype. The chain joins TRBV19 to TRBJ1-5; no definite D call. Trimming took off 3 bases at V and 5 bases at J, with 11 bases between the two ends. The CDR3 contains 14 residues. Germline CDR1 reads LNHDA; CDR2 reads SQIVND (reference sequence). Here the CDR3 DNA reads TGTGCCAGTAGTATTGGCAGGATGGATCAGCCCCAGCATTTT. Protein product: CASSIGRMDQPQHF.

This chain connects TRBV6-5 to TRBJ2-7; 10 positions match TRBD2. Trimming cost V 2 bases and J 6 bases; bases outside gene matches: 13. CDR1 MNHEY and CDR2 SVGAGI come from the germline V gene. The CDR3 sequence is 17 residues long. This CDR3 reads CASSYGRLAGEGLEQYF. CDR3 nucleotides: TGTGCCAGCAGTTACGGCCGGCTAGCGGGAGAGGGCCTCGAGCAGTACTTC.

This clonotype was recorded many times. This chain joins TRBV5-8 and TRBJ1-2; 8 nucleotides agree with TRBD1. Germline V gives CDR1 SGHTS, CDR2 YDEGEE. The CDR3 is 15 amino acids. Germline trimming cut 4 bases from V and 5 bases from J; bases unmatched to any gene: 10. Here the CDR3 reads CASSPFGTGEYGYTF. The CDR3 coding sequence is TGTGCCAGCAGCCCATTCGGGACAGGCGAATATGGCTACACCTTC.

This clonotype was counted many times. The V call is TRBV19, the J call TRBJ2-3, with D perhaps matching TRBD1 or TRBD2 (6 bases each). V was clipped by 3 bases and J by 4 bases, with 14 bases between them. Germline assignment: CDR1 LNHDA and CDR2 SQIVND (reference sequence). The CDR3 covers 15 residues. As DNA, the CDR3 is TGTGCCAGTAGTATGACGGGGGCTCGGGCAGATACGCAGTATTTT. The encoded protein is CASSMTGARADTQYF. Drawing the rest from reference TRBV19 and TRBJ2-3, the complete variable domain is DGGITQSPKYLFRKEGQNVTLSCEQNLNHDAMYWYRQDPGQGLRLIYYSQIVNDFQKGDIAEGYSVSREKKESFPLTVTSAQKNPTAFYLCASSMTGARADTQYFGPGTRLTVL.

The chain combines TRBV28 with TRBJ2-3; a possible D gene is TRBD2 (6 bases). Germline V gene sequence: CDR1 MDHEN, CDR2 SYDVKM. Trimming removed 3 bases at V and 4 bases at J, with 11 bases between. CDR3 length equals 14 residues. CDR3: CASSFSGSADTQYF. CDR3 DNA sequence: TGTGCCAGCAGTTTCTCCGGGAGCGCAGATACGCAGTATTTT.